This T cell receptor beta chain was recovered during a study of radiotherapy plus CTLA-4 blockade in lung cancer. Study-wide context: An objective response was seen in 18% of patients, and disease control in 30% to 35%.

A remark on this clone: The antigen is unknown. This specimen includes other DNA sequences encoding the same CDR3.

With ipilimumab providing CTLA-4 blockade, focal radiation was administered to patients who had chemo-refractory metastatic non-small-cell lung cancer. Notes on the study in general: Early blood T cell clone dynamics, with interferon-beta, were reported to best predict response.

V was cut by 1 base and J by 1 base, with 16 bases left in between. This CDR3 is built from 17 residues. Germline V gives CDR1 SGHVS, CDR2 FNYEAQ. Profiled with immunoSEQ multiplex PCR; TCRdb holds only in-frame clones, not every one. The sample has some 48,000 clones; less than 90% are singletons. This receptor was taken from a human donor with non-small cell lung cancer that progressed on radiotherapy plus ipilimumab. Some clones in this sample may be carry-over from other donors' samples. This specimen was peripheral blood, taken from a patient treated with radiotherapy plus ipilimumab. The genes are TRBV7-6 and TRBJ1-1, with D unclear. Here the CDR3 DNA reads TGTGCCAGCAGCTTAGGGGAGGTGTACGTGGAGAACACTGAAGCTTTCTTT. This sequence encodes CASSLGEVYVENTEAFF. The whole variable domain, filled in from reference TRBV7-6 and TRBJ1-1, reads GAGVSQSPRYKVTKRGQDVALRCDPISGHVSLYWYRQALGQGPEFLTYFNYEAQQDKSGLPNDRFSAERPEGSISTLTIQRTEQRDSAMYRCASSLGEVYVENTEAFFGQGTRLTVV.